This T cell receptor beta chain comes out of a study of Graves' ophthalmopathy and Graves' hyperthyroidism. Notes on the study in general: Blood samples also showed most expanded thyroid clonotypes exceeding 0.001 frequency.

About this clonotype: The antigen is undetermined.

Transcripts of RNA were the source for amplifying TCR beta CDR3 regions. Amplification began with first-round RT-PCR using HTBI primers, then second-round multiplex PCR was performed. TCRdb re-called the multiplex PCR reads through MiXCR, storing one row per CDR3 protein. The sample holds hundreds of thousands of distinct CDR3 sequences, 22% seen once. Material for sequencing was peripheral blood. This receptor was obtained from a woman between 18 and 29 years old with stable Graves' hyperthyroidism. Some clones in this sample may be carry-over from other donors' samples.

For the CDR3, the DNA is TGTGCCAGCAGTCCCCGTCCTAGCGGGAGGGCCCAAGAGACCCAGTACTTC. This encodes CASSPRPSGRAQETQYF. V gene TRBV28 combines with J gene TRBJ2-5; 12 nucleotides line up with TRBD2. V shed 5 bases, J shed 1 base, and the junction held 8 bases outside the gene matches. The germline CDR1 and CDR2 sequences are MDHEN and SYDVKM. The CDR3 is made up of 17 amino acids. Filled out from reference TRBV28 and TRBJ2-5, the complete variable domain reads DVKVTQSSRYLVKRTGEKVFLECVQDMDHENMFWYRQDPGLGLRLIYFSYDVKMKEKGDIPEGYSVSREKKERFSLILESASTNQTSMYLCASSPRPSGRAQETQYFGPGTRLLVL.